The rows below give T cell receptor beta chains drawn from one sample of a study of early T cells in non-severe SARS-CoV-2 infection. TCRdb reprocessed the 5' RACE reads with MiXCR, giving one entry per CDR3 protein. The profile shows about 42,000 distinct CDR3 sequences, around 7% of them singletons. The sample was whole blood. Receptors were obtained from an adult who was a healthcare worker with PCR-confirmed SARS-CoV-2 infection or an uninfected control (not recorded which). Each CDR3 is given with its conserved first and last residue. The D gene is left open where the match is weak. Rows give clone size only sometimes, using once, few, many, or a class for an expanded clone.

V gene	clone size	D gene	J gene	CDR3 protein	CDR3 DNA
TRBV2	many	TRBD1	TRBJ2-3	CASSEGQGTDTQYF	TGTGCCAGCAGTGAGGGACAGGGAACAGATACGCAGTATTTT
TRBV11-2	few	-	TRBJ1-1	CASSLEVRTEAFF	TGTGCCAGCAGCTTAGAGGTGAGAACTGAAGCTTTCTTT
TRBV7-2	many	TRBD1	TRBJ1-5	CASSVGRDRGAKDQPQHF	TGTGCCAGCAGCGTCGGCCGGGACAGGGGGGCGAAGGATCAGCCCCAGCATTTT
TRBV11-2	few	TRBD1	TRBJ1-1	CASTLGQGPEAFF	TGTGCCAGCACTCTGGGACAGGGACCTGAAGCTTTCTTT
TRBV19	few	-	TRBJ1-5	CASPRGTQHF	TGTGCCAGCCCGCGGGGGACCCAGCATTTT
TRBV11-2	-	-	TRBJ2-2	CASSIMANTGELFF	TGTGCCAGCAGCATCATGGCGAACACCGGGGAGCTGTTTTTT
TRBV12-3/TRBV12-4	-	-	TRBJ2-5	CASRPTAQETQYF	TGTGCCAGCAGACCGACTGCCCAGGAGACCCAGTACTTC
TRBV20-1	many	-	TRBJ1-1	CSARDQPFGTEAFF	TGCAGTGCTAGAGATCAACCTTTCGGAACTGAAGCTTTCTTT
TRBV9	-	-	TRBJ2-2	CASSVPEGGGTGELFF	TGTGCCAGCAGCGTGCCTGAGGGGGGTGGCACCGGGGAGCTGTTTTTT
TRBV29-1	many	-	TRBJ1-4	CSVVLTTAGDEKLFF	TGCAGCGTTGTCCTTACGACGGCCGGGGATGAAAAACTGTTTTTT
TRBV29-1	few	TRBD1	TRBJ2-3	CSVAKGTGGAGDTQYF	TGCAGCGTCGCAAAAGGGACAGGGGGCGCGGGAGATACGCAGTATTTT
TRBV18	few	TRBD1	TRBJ2-4	CASSSRGPKNIQYF	TGTGCCAGCTCATCCAGGGGGCCCAAAAACATTCAGTACTTC
TRBV7-9	-	-	TRBJ1-4	CVSSPTYEKLFF	TGTGTCAGCAGCCCGACCTATGAAAAACTGTTTTTT
TRBV20-1	many	-	TRBJ2-1	CSARERYNEQFF	TGCAGTGCTAGAGAGCGTTACAATGAGCAGTTCTTC
TRBV7-2	many	TRBD1	TRBJ2-2	CASSLAPTGPTGELFF	TGTGCCAGCAGCTTAGCCCCGACAGGGCCTACCGGGGAGCTGTTTTTT
TRBV5-4	-	-	TRBJ2-5	CASSSDGFQETQYF	TGTGCCAGCAGCTCGGACGGATTCCAAGAGACCCAGTACTTC
TRBV20-1	many	TRBD2	TRBJ2-1	CSASGTSVYNEQFF	TGCAGTGCTTCCGGGACTAGCGTCTACAATGAGCAGTTCTTC
TRBV6-6	many	-	TRBJ2-3	CASSSQGRWTDTQYF	TGTGCCAGCAGTTCACAGGGTCGGTGGACAGATACGCAGTATTTT
TRBV7-3	many	-	TRBJ2-2	CASSQLGGELFF	TGTGCCAGCAGCCAGCTTGGCGGGGAGCTGTTTTTT
TRBV7-9	-	-	TRBJ1-2	CASSLTGYGYTF	TGTGCCAGCAGCTTGACAGGCTATGGCTACACCTTC
TRBV3-1	many	-	TRBJ1-1	CASSQQRGLPRSEAFF	TGTGCCAGCAGCCAACAGAGGGGATTACCCCGATCTGAAGCTTTCTTT
TRBV12-3/TRBV12-4	many	-	TRBJ2-7	CASSPGYEQYF	TGTGCCAGCAGTCCTGGATACGAGCAGTACTTC
TRBV5-6	-	-	TRBJ1-1	CASSLAQVTEAFF	TGTGCCAGCAGCTTGGCACAGGTAACTGAAGCTTTCTTT
TRBV7-9	many	-	TRBJ2-5	CASTLGGLVGETQYF	TGTGCCAGCACCCTCGGGGGGCTCGTTGGTGAGACCCAGTACTTC
TRBV12-3/TRBV12-4	-	-	TRBJ2-7	CASSPAPLSEQYF	TGTGCCAGCAGTCCGGCCCCACTAAGCGAGCAGTACTTC
TRBV3-1	-	TRBD1	TRBJ1-1	CASSQGQGAPRTEAFF	TGTGCCAGCAGCCAAGGACAGGGGGCCCCGAGGACTGAAGCTTTCTTT
TRBV7-9	-	-	TRBJ1-1	CASSLEPLRGMNTEAFF	TGTGCCAGCAGCTTAGAACCTTTGCGGGGAATGAACACTGAAGCTTTCTTT
TRBV29-1	many	TRBD2	TRBJ2-2	CSVLPSGNTGELFF	TGCAGCGTTCTACCTAGCGGAAACACCGGGGAGCTGTTTTTT
TRBV6-9	many	TRBD2	TRBJ2-7	CASSYGWVRGGYEQYF	TGTGCCAGCAGTTACGGTTGGGTGCGGGGGGGCTACGAGCAGTACTTC
TRBV14	many	-	TRBJ1-1	CASSPALPGFGDTEAFF	TGTGCCAGCAGCCCCGCTCTACCAGGGTTCGGGGACACTGAAGCTTTCTTT
TRBV5-1	medium-sized	-	TRBJ1-2	CASSLDRSNYGYTF	TGCGCCAGCAGCTTGGACAGATCTAACTATGGCTACACCTTC
TRBV6-6	-	-	TRBJ2-7	CASSYPRVDEQYF	TGTGCCAGCAGTTACCCTCGAGTCGACGAGCAGTACTTC
TRBV7-2	many	-	TRBJ1-2	CASSLRVGPGADYGYTF	TGTGCCAGCAGCTTAAGAGTCGGGCCGGGGGCGGACTATGGCTACACCTTC
TRBV7-9	-	-	TRBJ2-7	CACGRGPYEQYF	TGTGCCTGCGGTCGGGGGCCCTACGAGCAGTACTTC
TRBV7-8	many	-	TRBJ2-5	CASSYPPETQYF	TGTGCCAGCAGCTACCCCCCTGAGACCCAGTACTTC
TRBV29-1	-	-	TRBJ2-7	CSVEDTLGYEQYF	TGCAGCGTTGAAGACACCCTCGGCTACGAGCAGTACTTC
TRBV9	many	-	TRBJ2-3	CASSPPTGSDTQYF	TGTGCCAGCAGCCCACCTACAGGGTCAGATACGCAGTATTTT
TRBV10-3	few	-	TRBJ2-5	CAISYSPLSGETQYF	TGTGCCATCAGCTACTCACCTCTTTCGGGGGAGACCCAGTACTTC
TRBV12-3/TRBV12-4	many	-	TRBJ2-1	CASRPIGGEEFF	TGTGCCAGCAGACCAATCGGGGGAGAGGAGTTCTTC
TRBV5-1	-	-	TRBJ2-6	CASRKQVSGANVLTF	TGCGCCAGCAGAAAACAGGTCTCTGGGGCCAACGTCCTGACTTTC
TRBV9	many	TRBD1	TRBJ1-1	CASSSTGGGTEAFF	TGTGCCAGCAGCTCAACAGGGGGAGGGACTGAAGCTTTCTTT
TRBV20-1	many	-	TRBJ2-3	CSALAQTVSDTQYF	TGCAGTGCCCTCGCCCAGACAGTTTCAGATACGCAGTATTTT
TRBV6-2/TRBV6-3	many	-	TRBJ2-7	CASSPGWGLKDEQYF	TGTGCCAGCAGTCCCGGTTGGGGGCTAAAGGACGAGCAGTACTTC
TRBV5-1	many	-	TRBJ1-1	CASSLDRETEAFF	TGCGCCAGCAGCTTGGACAGGGAAACTGAAGCTTTCTTT
TRBV5-1	medium-sized	-	TRBJ1-1	CASRKGGTEAFF	TGCGCCAGCAGAAAAGGGGGCACTGAAGCTTTCTTT
TRBV12-3/TRBV12-4	many	-	TRBJ1-2	CASSPSGEGRGYTF	TGTGCCAGCAGTCCCTCCGGGGAGGGACGTGGCTACACCTTC
TRBV7-8	-	-	TRBJ1-1	CASSLGIEAFF	TGTGCCAGCAGCTTGGGGATTGAAGCTTTCTTT
TRBV20-1	few	TRBD1	TRBJ1-1	CSATGGETEAFF	TGCAGTGCAACAGGGGGGGAGACTGAAGCTTTCTTT
TRBV20-1	-	-	TRBJ2-5	CSARDLLETQYF	TGCAGTGCTAGGGACCTCCTTGAGACCCAGTACTTC
TRBV29-1	many	-	TRBJ2-3	CSVEDRPRAGTSTDTQYF	TGCAGCGTTGAAGATCGCCCCCGGGCGGGGACCAGCACAGATACGCAGTATTTT
TRBV12-3/TRBV12-4	many	-	TRBJ2-7	CASSLGSDEQYF	TGTGCCAGCAGTTTAGGTAGTGACGAGCAGTACTTC
TRBV4-1	-	-	TRBJ2-7	CASSQGFGNPRYEQYF	TGCGCCAGCAGCCAAGGGTTCGGGAACCCCCGCTACGAGCAGTACTTC
TRBV20-1	many	TRBD2	TRBJ2-1	CSARPPGLAGVEQFF	TGCAGTGCTCGGCCTCCGGGACTAGCGGGCGTTGAGCAGTTCTTC
TRBV5-1	many	TRBD1	TRBJ2-7	CASSLIGQDYEQYF	TGCGCCAGCAGCCTCATCGGACAGGATTACGAGCAGTACTTC
TRBV30	few	-	TRBJ1-3	CAWSVTRSWQGNTIYF	TGTGCCTGGAGTGTAACTAGGTCCTGGCAAGGAAACACCATATATTTT
TRBV20-1	few	-	TRBJ1-4	CSARDREDATNEKLFF	TGCAGTGCTAGAGACAGGGAAGATGCAACTAATGAAAAACTGTTTTTT